The source of this T cell receptor (beta chain) is a study of beta chain features in type 1 diabetes. At the level of the study: Sorted cells numbering around 100,000,000 were examined across all samples. Points from the study as a whole: Patients' naive, central memory and Treg TCRB repertoires seemed closer to one another than those of healthy donors. The study found moderately but significantly shorter TCRB CDR3s in all four CD4+ subsets of Type 1 diabetes patients.

Note on this clone: Its antigen is unknown.

Expressed TCRB transcripts were sequenced, since all the RNA that had been isolated was reverse transcribed. Using immunoSEQ multiplex PCR, the repertoire was profiled, and TCRdb retains in-frame clones only, with some absent. This table has about 250,000 clones, approximately 10% appearing once. The V end lost 2 bases, the J end lost 4 bases, and 16 bases lay between the germline ends. CDR3 size: 16 residues. CDR1 SGHTA and CDR2 FQGTGA come from the germline V gene. The sample comprised naive CD4+ T cells from blood. The sequence was obtained from a man younger than 40 with type 1 diabetes. V gene TRBV7-3 combines with J gene TRBJ2-3; weak D call: TRBD2 (7 bases). CDR3 nucleotides: TGTGCCAGCAGCTTAGGGGACGGGGGGCAGGCAGATACGCAGTATTTT. Protein: CASSLGDGGQADTQYF.